This entry lists 12 T cell receptor beta chains sequenced from one sample in a study of T cell changes during pregnancy in multiple sclerosis. This table comes from immunoSEQ multiplex PCR, and its TCRdb copy is limited to in-frame clones, with some not included. The sample gives roughly 83,000 clones, approximately 91% of which show up once; 3.5% to 4% is in the top ten. The sample consisted of PBMCs, taken in the first trimester of pregnancy. Receptor source: a female donor in good health, serving as a control in a pregnancy study. Some clones in this sample may be carry-over from other donors' samples.

This clone came up once. CDR3 DNA sequence: TGTGCCAGCAGCTCGTCAGGGGCAGGCAATGAGCAGTTCTTC. It translates to CASSSSGAGNEQFF. This sequence joins TRBV7-9 and TRBJ2-1; D is perhaps TRBD1 (6 bases). Germline loops: CDR1 SEHNR, CDR2 FQNEAQ (reference sequence). Between the trimmed V and J ends, which lost 4 bases and 6 bases, there was a span of 13 bases. This CDR3 is 14 amino acids long.

The chain recombines TRBV7-3 with TRBJ2-3; no clear D. Trimming took off 1 base at V and 1 base at J, with 6 bases between the two ends. The CDR3 has 14 amino acids. Germline CDR1 and CDR2: SGHTA and FQGTGA. In DNA form, the CDR3 reads TGTGCCAGCAGCTTAAGCGGAGGCACAGATACGCAGTATTTT. Translated, it gives CASSLSGGTDTQYF.

The rearrangement joins TRBV2 to TRBJ2-3, with D tentatively TRBD2 (5 bases). Germline V gene lookup returns CDR1 SNHLY and CDR2 FYNNEI. The CDR3 consists of 15 residues. Trimming took off 5 bases at V and 0 bases at J, with 12 bases between the two ends. CDR3 sequence: CASSTLGVSTDTQYF. CDR3 coding DNA: TGTGCCAGCAGTACCCTCGGGGTTAGCACAGATACGCAGTATTTT.

This sequence joins TRBV5-1 and TRBJ2-6; D unresolved. Per germline, CDR1 SGHRS and CDR2 YFSETQ. The CDR3 totals 14 residues. Trimming left V 0 bases short and J 5 bases short, with 6 bases between. CDR3 DNA: TGCGCCAGCAGCTTGGGTTCTCGGGCCAACGTCCTGACTTTC. This translates into CASSLGSRANVLTF.

The V call is TRBV18, the J call TRBJ1-3, with no clear D. CDR1 is KGHSH, CDR2 LQKENI, per germline. The CDR3 is made up of 14 amino acids. V was trimmed by 3 bases and J by 2 bases, leaving 8 bases between them. CDR3 bases: TGTGCCAGCTCACCGACGGGGACTGGAAACACCATATATTTT. Translated, it gives CASSPTGTGNTIYF. Full variable domain (remainder filled in from reference TRBV18 and TRBJ1-3): NAGVMQNPRHLVRRRGQEARLRCSPMKGHSHVYWYRQLPEEGLKFMVYLQKENIIDESGMPKERFSAEFPKEGPSILRIQQVVRGDSAAYFCASSPTGTGNTIYFGEGSWLTVV.

This sequence joins TRBV4-2 and TRBJ2-7; 10 positions match TRBD2. The CDR3 totals 16 residues. V shed 8 bases, J shed 3 bases, and the junction held 13 bases outside the gene matches. Germline lookup yields CDR1 LGHNA and CDR2 YNFKEQ. CDR3 in DNA: TGTGCCAGCTCCCCCCTCCTGGCTAGCGGGAGCTACGAGCAGTACTTC. Its protein is CASSPLLASGSYEQYF.

The V and J genes are TRBV19 and TRBJ2-1, with D possibly being TRBD2 (6 bases). Trimming took off 1 base at V and 6 bases at J, with 10 bases between the two ends. Germline assignment: CDR1 LNHDA and CDR2 SQIVND (reference sequence). The CDR3 length is 14 residues. The DNA for the CDR3 is TGTGCCAGTAGTATAGTGGGAGGTGCCAATGAGCAGTTCTTC. This gives the protein CASSIVGGANEQFF.

This chain links TRBV2 with TRBJ1-4, with 10 bases lining up with TRBD1. Germline values: CDR1 SNHLY, CDR2 FYNNEI. V was pared by 4 bases and J by 8 bases, with 7 bases of the junction left unmatched. The length of the CDR3 is 15 residues. CDR3 sequence reads: CASSAQGQGREKLFF. The DNA for the CDR3 is TGTGCCAGCAGTGCTCAGGGACAGGGGAGGGAAAAACTGTTTTTT.

This clone came up once. The J gene is TRBJ2-1, the V gene TRBV6-4; TRBD2 is a possible D gene (7 bases). The V end lost 0 bases, the J end lost 4 bases, and 10 bases lay between the germline ends. The CDR3 is made up of 15 amino acids. Germline V gene sequence: CDR1 MRHNA, CDR2 SNTAGT. The CDR3: CASSDSGGAYNEQFF. The CDR3 DNA reads TGTGCCAGCAGTGACTCGGGGGGGGCATACAATGAGCAGTTCTTC.

For the CDR3, the DNA is TGTGCCAGCAGTGAAGAGGGGGTTAGCAATCAGCCCCAGCATTTT. Translation gives CASSEEGVSNQPQHF. V usage is TRBV2 and J usage is TRBJ1-5, with D maybe TRBD1 (6 bases). Trimming removed 1 base from V and 0 bases from J, with 7 bases in between. Germline lookup yields CDR1 SNHLY and CDR2 FYNNEI. The CDR3 has 15 amino acids.

This clone has at least ten counts. The V call is TRBV5-4, the J call TRBJ2-1; D not certain. Germline-derived CDR1 and CDR2 are SGHNT and YYREEE (reference sequence). The CDR3 totals 12 residues. V lost 4 bases, J lost 10 bases, and 12 bases lay in between. CDR3 sequence reads: CASSLDWSEQFF. The CDR3 DNA sequence: TGTGCCAGCAGCCTCGACTGGTCCGAGCAGTTCTTC.

The chain is built from TRBV6-5 and TRBJ2-7; maybe TRBD1 (5 bases). Looked up from germline, CDR1 is MNHEY and CDR2 is SVGAGI. V was pared by 2 bases and J by 5 bases, with 10 bases between. This CDR3 comprises 13 residues. In DNA, the CDR3 is TGTGCCAGCAGTTACGGCAGGGTCCACGAGCAGTACTTC. Translation: CASSYGRVHEQYF.